Following are 22 T cell receptor beta chains from one sample sequenced in a study of T cells after yellow fever vaccination. TCRdb processed the 5' RACE reads anew with MiXCR; each CDR3 protein has one entry. The top ten hold around 0.9% of the sample, which has around 250,000 distinct CDR3 sequences, 6.9% seen once. Sequenced material: CD4+ T cells sorted from PBMCs, taken 15 days after the yellow fever booster vaccination. These receptors were collected from a man aged 25-45 years who received the YFV17D yellow fever vaccine.

The chain combines TRBV6-1 with TRBJ2-7; 8 bases align to TRBD1. The trim removed 6 bases at V and 3 bases at J, leaving 7 bases unmatched. The CDR3 is 14 residues long. Looked up from germline, CDR1 is MNHNS and CDR2 is SASEGT. In DNA form, the CDR3 reads TGTGCCAGCAGAAACGGACAGGGCGTCTACGAGCAGTACTTC. Encoded protein: CASRNGQGVYEQYF.

This clonotype was recorded a few times. The chain joins TRBV18 to TRBJ2-1; D tentatively fits TRBD1 or TRBD2 (6 bases each). Germline V CDR1 and CDR2: KGHSH, LQKENI. The CDR3 totals 13 residues. V was shortened by 3 bases and J by 10 bases, with 13 bases between the two germline ends. The CDR3 nucleotides are TGTGCCAGCTCACCCACGGGGGCCGGAGAGCAGTTCTTC. Translation: CASSPTGAGEQFF.

This clonotype showed up many times. This chain connects TRBV21-1 to TRBJ1-3; the table's D call, TRBD1, was not checked against the DNA. TRBV21-1 is a documented pseudogene. The CDR3 extends over 18 amino acids. For the CDR3, the DNA is TGTGCCAGCAGCAAAGTGGAAGGGGGGCCTCTCTCTGGAAACACCATATATTTT. Translation: CASSKVEGGPLSGNTIYF.

The rearrangement links TRBV7-3 to TRBJ2-2; the match to TRBD1 covers 7 bases. Per germline, CDR1 SGHTA and CDR2 FQGTGA. V lost 5 bases and J lost 3; bases outside the gene matches: 9. CDR3 size: 16 residues. The CDR3 sequence is CASSPYQGGYTGELFF. CDR3 bases: TGTGCCAGCAGCCCCTACCAAGGGGGCTACACCGGGGAGCTGTTTTTT. Full variable domain (remainder filled in from reference TRBV7-3 and TRBJ2-2): GAGVSQTPSNKVTEKGKYVELRCDPISGHTALYWYRQSLGQGPEFLIYFQGTGAADDSGLPNDRFFAVRPEGSVSTLKIQRTERGDSAVYLCASSPYQGGYTGELFFGEGSRLTVL.

The gene calls are TRBV27 and TRBJ1-5, with D uncertain. The CDR3 is 15 amino acids. Germline CDR1 is MNHEY and CDR2 is SMNVEV (reference sequence). Trimming pared 4 bases from V and 2 bases from J, leaving 12 bases between. In DNA form, the CDR3 reads TGTGCCAGCAGTTCGGACGGTCTGGGCAATCAGCCCCAGCATTTT. Protein: CASSSDGLGNQPQHF.

V usage is TRBV29-1 and J usage is TRBJ1-3, with D uncertain. CDR3 length: 14 residues. From germline, CDR1 is SQVTM and CDR2 ANQGSEA. Deletions cut 7 bases from V and 0 bases from J, with 13 bases between. CDR3: CSGRTGSSGNTIYF. Here the CDR3 DNA reads TGCAGCGGGCGGACGGGGAGCTCTGGAAACACCATATATTTT.

The V call is TRBV7-8, the J call TRBJ1-5; TRBD1 aligns across 9 bases. Germline loops: CDR1 SGHVS, CDR2 FQNEAQ. J was trimmed by 11 bases and V by 4 bases; bases with no gene match: 12. The CDR3 spans 15 residues. The CDR3 DNA sequence: TGTGCCAGCAGCTCAGCCGGGACAGGGTATTTGTCCCAGCATTTT. Its protein product is CASSSAGTGYLSQHF.

This clonotype was counted a few times. This rearrangement joins TRBV19 to TRBJ2-2; maybe TRBD2 (7 bases). Between the trimmed V and J ends, which lost 7 bases and 3 bases, there was a span of 15 bases. This CDR3 contains 15 residues. Germline CDR1 is LNHDA and CDR2 is SQIVND (reference sequence). The CDR3 protein is CASNGGLAHTGELFF. The CDR3, as DNA: TGTGCCAGTAACGGGGGGCTAGCCCACACCGGGGAGCTGTTTTTT.

The rearrangement links TRBV6-2 or TRBV6-3 to TRBJ2-6, with a possible D match to TRBD1 (6 bases). CDR1 is MNHEY, CDR2 SVGEGT, per germline. CDR3 length: 15 amino acids. V shed 4 bases and J shed 4 bases, with 11 bases lying between them. CDR3: CASSSSGVGANVLTF. CDR3 sequence (DNA): TGTGCCAGCAGTTCTTCAGGGGTGGGGGCCAACGTCCTGACTTTC.

This clonotype was counted a few times. V gene TRBV18 combines with J gene TRBJ2-1, with a weak D call TRBD2 (5 bases). This CDR3 has 13 residues. V was cut by 4 bases and J by 6 bases, with 10 bases left in between. The germline V gene has CDR1 KGHSH and CDR2 LQKENI. The CDR3 coding sequence is TGTGCCAGCTCACAGTCCCGGGGCAATGAGCAGTTCTTC. Amino acid sequence: CASSQSRGNEQFF. The whole variable domain, filled in from reference TRBV18 and TRBJ2-1, reads NAGVMQNPRHLVRRRGQEARLRCSPMKGHSHVYWYRQLPEEGLKFMVYLQKENIIDESGMPKERFSAEFPKEGPSILRIQQVVRGDSAAYFCASSQSRGNEQFFGPGTRLTVL.

This clonotype was detected many times. The chain has TRBV5-1 and TRBJ2-2; D gene uncertain. The CDR3 loop spans 13 amino acids. The V gene lost 2 bases and the J gene lost 1 base, with 3 bases spanning the gap. Germline V gives CDR1 SGHRS, CDR2 YFSETQ. Written as DNA, the CDR3 is TGCGCCAGCAGCTTACAGAACACCGGGGAGCTGTTTTTT. This translates into CASSLQNTGELFF.

In its sample, this clonotype was seen a few times. The chain joins TRBV3-1 to TRBJ2-7, with TRBD1 identical over 9 bases. The germline V gene encodes CDR1 LGHDT and CDR2 YNNKEL (reference sequence). This CDR3 spans 11 amino acids. This CDR3 reads CASSDGQGLMV. The CDR3 region has the DNA TGTGCCAGCAGCGATGGACAGGGGCTGATGGTA.

The chain recombines TRBV5-6 with TRBJ2-3; TRBD2 matches 7 bases. Germline CDR1 SGHDT, CDR2 YYEEEE. Trimming cost V 3 bases and J 2 bases; bases outside gene matches: 6. CDR3 length equals 15 residues. Written as DNA, the CDR3 is TGTGCCAGCAGCTGGGAGGCGGGAGTCACAGATACGCAGTATTTT. The encoded protein is CASSWEAGVTDTQYF.

This clonotype has only a few counts. V usage is TRBV5-1 and J usage is TRBJ2-1; TRBD2 aligns across 11 bases. The CDR3 totals 18 residues. The junction had 10 bases not matched to a gene; V was cut back by 1 base and J by 4 bases. The germline gives CDR1 SGHRS, CDR2 YFSETQ. Here the CDR3 DNA reads TGCGCCAGCAGCTTGTTCGGCAGGGGACTAGCGGTTTACAATGAGCAGTTCTTC. This codes for CASSLFGRGLAVYNEQFF.

This clonotype appeared many times. The gene calls are TRBV27 and TRBJ2-7, with D hard to call. Germline CDR1 MNHEY, CDR2 SMNVEV (reference sequence). V was pared by 0 bases and J by 4 bases, with 13 bases between. The length of the CDR3 is 15 residues. CDR3 coding DNA: TGTGCCAGCAGTTTATCGCCAGGAAATTTGTACGAGCAGTACTTC. It encodes CASSLSPGNLYEQYF.

This clonotype appeared a few times. The J gene is TRBJ2-4, the V gene TRBV7-8; 12 bases agree with TRBD1. The V and J ends lost 5 bases and 7 bases, in that order; junction bases with no gene match: 9. Per the germline V gene, CDR1 is SGHVS and CDR2 is FQNEAQ. The CDR3 length is 16 residues. CDR3 nucleotides: TGTGCCAGCAGCAACACCGGGACAGGGGGCAATAACATTCAGTACTTC. It translates to CASSNTGTGGNNIQYF. The full variable domain, its missing parts supplied by reference TRBV7-8 and TRBJ2-4, is GAGVSQSPRYKVAKRGQDVALRCDPISGHVSLFWYQQALGQGPEFLTYFQNEAQLDKSGLPSDRFFAERPEGSVSTLKIQRTQQEDSAVYLCASSNTGTGGNNIQYFGAGTRLSVL.

The rearrangement links TRBV18 to TRBJ2-6; D unclear. The CDR3 is made up of 15 amino acids. V shed 5 bases and J shed 4 bases, with 12 bases lying between them. The germline CDR1 and CDR2 sequences are KGHSH and LQKENI. CDR3: CASSSQVRGANVLTF. CDR3 nucleotides: TGTGCCAGCTCATCCCAGGTCAGAGGGGCCAACGTCCTGACTTTC. Using reference TRBV18 and TRBJ2-6 for the parts outside the CDR3, the full variable domain is NAGVMQNPRHLVRRRGQEARLRCSPMKGHSHVYWYRQLPEEGLKFMVYLQKENIIDESGMPKERFSAEFPKEGPSILRIQQVVRGDSAAYFCASSSQVRGANVLTFGAGSRLTVL.

This clonotype has just a few counts. CDR3: CAWSGYSDTQYF. The CDR3 DNA is TGTGCCTGGAGTGGCTACTCAGATACGCAGTATTTT. J is TRBJ2-3 and V is TRBV30; D gene unclear. The V end was cut by 1 base, the J end by 4 bases, with 6 bases between. Germline values: CDR1 GTSNPN, CDR2 SVGIG (reference sequence). The CDR3 runs to 12 residues.

Ten or more counts support this clonotype. The chain is built from TRBV5-6 and TRBJ2-3, with D possibly matching TRBD1 (6 bases). The CDR3 covers 14 residues. V shed 6 bases and J shed 4 bases, with 15 bases lying between them. Germline CDR1 reads SGHDT; CDR2 reads YYEEEE. CDR3 protein: CASNQGSMSDTQYF. CDR3 bases: TGTGCCAGCAACCAGGGGTCTATGTCAGATACGCAGTATTTT.

This clonotype came up many times. J is TRBJ2-1 and V is TRBV20-1; maybe TRBD2 (6 bases). Deletions cut 2 bases from V and 15 bases from J, with 23 bases between. In germline, CDR1 is DFQATT, CDR2 SNEGSKA (reference sequence). The CDR3 consists of 14 residues. The CDR3, as DNA: TGCAGTGCTAGACCCGCGGGAACCATTACGACCCCGTTCTTC. Amino acid sequence: CSARPAGTITTPFF.

This clonotype was seen repeatedly, ten times or more. CDR3 region: CSARRGGVLTEAFF. The CDR3, as DNA: TGCAGTGCTCGAAGGGGGGGAGTTCTCACTGAAGCTTTCTTT. The chain uses TRBV20-1 and TRBJ1-1; D might be TRBD1 (6 bases). Per germline, CDR1 DFQATT and CDR2 SNEGSKA (reference sequence). The CDR3 covers 14 residues. Trimming stripped 5 bases from V and 4 bases from J, with 17 bases between.

This clonotype turned up a few times. CDR3 DNA: TGTGCCACCAGTCTTGGGACGTCGACCTACAATGAGCAGTTCTTC. Residues: CATSLGTSTYNEQFF. This chain joins TRBV24-1 and TRBJ2-1, with D perhaps TRBD1 or TRBD2 (5 bases each). CDR3 length: 15 residues. CDR1 is KGHDR and CDR2 is SFDVKD in the germline V gene. Trimming took 6 bases from V and 2 from J, leaving 13 bases between them.